This TCR beta chain was retrieved from a study of graft-versus-host responses after intestinal transplantation. On the study more broadly: Isolated intestinal, liver-intestinal, or multivisceral transplants were what recipients had. Tacrolimus and steroids were given for around three years to all recipients after anti-thymocyte globulin induction.

Generated by immunoSEQ multiplex PCR, the TCRdb table keeps only in-frame clones and is missing some. This table holds under 100,000 clones, 80% to 95% found once. CDR1 SGHAT and CDR2 FQNNGV come from the germline V gene. The CDR3 has 16 amino acids. V was pared by 5 bases and J by 3 bases, with 10 bases of the junction left unmatched. Study-level points and caveats: Early post-transplant HvG declines were associated with peak circulating GvH clone levels. Patients with graft-donor T cell macrochimerism had high graft-versus-host to host-versus-graft clonal ratios in allografts.

As to this clone: The target antigen is unknown.

The chain has TRBV11-2 and TRBJ1-3; 7 bases agree with TRBD1. This TCR came from a human patient who received an intestinal transplant, so some T cells may come from the graft donor. The source material was PBMCs, sampled roughly 410 days after intestinal transplant. CDR3 DNA: TGTGCCAGCAGCCGAACCCGGGACAGCGGTGGAAACACCATATATTTT. Protein sequence: CASSRTRDSGGNTIYF.